Below, one T cell receptor (beta chain) is given with its context. The antigen remains unidentified. V shed 2 bases, J shed 6 bases, and the junction held 10 bases outside the gene matches. The V gene's germline CDR1 is KGHSH and CDR2 LQKENI. The CDR3 totals 16 residues. Primers included in the PCR were 60 Vbeta and 13 Jbeta primers. The table came from immunoSEQ multiplex PCR; TCRdb's copy has only in-frame clones and leaves some out. The profile covers fewer than 110,000 clones, with 82% appearing a single time and 2.7% taken by the ten largest. These data originate in a study of cytomegalovirus exposure and HLA in healthy donors. Notes on the study in general: The authors later linked a missense DCLRE1C variant to TCR beta V- and J-gene trimming. Reportedly, diagnosis of cytomegalovirus status by the classifier showed high specificity and sensitivity. There were several of the most significant clusters that appeared linked to common viral pathogens in a later analysis. One cluster of highly shared sequence variants probably arose as a sequencing artifact.

The sequenced material came from PBMCs. The receptor comes from a young man in good health and CMV-seropositive. The rearrangement uses TRBV18 and TRBJ1-2; TRBD1 matches at 9 bases. The CDR3 loop reads CASSPGTGGAENGYTF. The DNA for the CDR3 is TGTGCCAGCTCACCAGGTACAGGGGGCGCAGAAAATGGCTACACCTTC.